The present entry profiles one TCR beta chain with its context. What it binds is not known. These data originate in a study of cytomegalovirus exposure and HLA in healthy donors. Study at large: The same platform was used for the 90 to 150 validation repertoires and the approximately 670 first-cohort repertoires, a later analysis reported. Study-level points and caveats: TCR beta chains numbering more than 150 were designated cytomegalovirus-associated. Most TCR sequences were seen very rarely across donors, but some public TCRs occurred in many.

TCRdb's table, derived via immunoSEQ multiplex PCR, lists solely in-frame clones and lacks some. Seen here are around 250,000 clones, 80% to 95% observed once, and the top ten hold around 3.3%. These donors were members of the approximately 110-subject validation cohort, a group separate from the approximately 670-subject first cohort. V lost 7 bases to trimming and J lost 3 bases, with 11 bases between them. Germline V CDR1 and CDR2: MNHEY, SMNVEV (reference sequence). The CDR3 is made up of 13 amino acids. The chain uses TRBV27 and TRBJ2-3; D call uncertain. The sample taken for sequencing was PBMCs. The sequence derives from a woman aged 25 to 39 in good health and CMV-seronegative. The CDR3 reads CASTQPITDTQYF. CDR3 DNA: TGTGCCAGCACTCAACCCATTACAGATACGCAGTATTTT.